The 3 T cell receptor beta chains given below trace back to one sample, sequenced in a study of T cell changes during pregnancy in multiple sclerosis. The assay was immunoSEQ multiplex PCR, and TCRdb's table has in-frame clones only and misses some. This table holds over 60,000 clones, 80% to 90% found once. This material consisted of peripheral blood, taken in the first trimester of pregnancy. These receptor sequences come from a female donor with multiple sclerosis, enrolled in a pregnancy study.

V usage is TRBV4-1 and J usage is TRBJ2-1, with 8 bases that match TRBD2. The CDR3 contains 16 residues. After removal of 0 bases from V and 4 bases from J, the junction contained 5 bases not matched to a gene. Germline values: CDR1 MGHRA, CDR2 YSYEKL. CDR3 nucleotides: TGCGCCAGCAGCCAAGATAAGGCTAGCGGGTACAATGAGCAGTTCTTC. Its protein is CASSQDKASGYNEQFF.

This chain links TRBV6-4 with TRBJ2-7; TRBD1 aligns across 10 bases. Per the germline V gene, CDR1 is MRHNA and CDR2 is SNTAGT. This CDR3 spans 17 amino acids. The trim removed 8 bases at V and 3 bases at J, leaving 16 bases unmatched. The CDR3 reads CASSTGTGATPCYEQYF. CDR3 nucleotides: TGTGCCAGCTCCACCGGGACAGGGGCTACTCCCTGCTACGAGCAGTACTTC.

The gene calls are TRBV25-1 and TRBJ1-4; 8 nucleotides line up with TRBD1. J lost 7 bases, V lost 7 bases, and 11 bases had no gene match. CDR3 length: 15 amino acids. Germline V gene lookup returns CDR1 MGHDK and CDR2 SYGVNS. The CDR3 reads CASTPRTGSGEKLFF. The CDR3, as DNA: TGTGCCAGCACACCCAGGACAGGGAGCGGTGAAAAACTGTTTTTT.